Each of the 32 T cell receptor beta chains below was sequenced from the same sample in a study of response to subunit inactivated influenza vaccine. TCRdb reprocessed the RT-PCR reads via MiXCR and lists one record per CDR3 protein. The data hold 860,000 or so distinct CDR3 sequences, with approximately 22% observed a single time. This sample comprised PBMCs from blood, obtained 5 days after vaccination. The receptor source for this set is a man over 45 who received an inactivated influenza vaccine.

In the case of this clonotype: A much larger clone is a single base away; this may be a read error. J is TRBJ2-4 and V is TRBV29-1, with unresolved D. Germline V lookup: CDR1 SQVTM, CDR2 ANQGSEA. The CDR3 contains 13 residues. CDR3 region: CSVGDSVKNTQYF. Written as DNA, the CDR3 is TGCAGCGTGGGTGACTCAGTCAAAAACACTCAGTACTTC.

The CDR3 coding sequence is TGTGCCATCAGTAGACAGGGGGCGGTTCAGCCCCAGCATTTT. Translation gives CAISRQGAVQPQHF. V and J are TRBV10-3 and TRBJ1-5; 10 bases are a match to TRBD1. Germline CDR1 is ENHRY and CDR2 is SYGVKD. There are 14 residues in the CDR3. The junction had 4 bases not matched to a gene; V was cut back by 5 bases and J by 6 bases.

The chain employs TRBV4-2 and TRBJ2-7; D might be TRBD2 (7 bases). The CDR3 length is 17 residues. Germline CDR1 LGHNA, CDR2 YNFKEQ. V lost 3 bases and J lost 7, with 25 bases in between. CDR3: CASSHLGGTNGLGEQYF. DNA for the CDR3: TGTGCCAGCAGCCACTTAGGGGGGACTAACGGGTTGGGGGAGCAGTACTTC.

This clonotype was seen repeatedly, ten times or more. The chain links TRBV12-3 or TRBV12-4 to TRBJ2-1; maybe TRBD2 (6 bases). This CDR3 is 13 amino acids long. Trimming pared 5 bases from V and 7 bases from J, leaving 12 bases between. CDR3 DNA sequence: TGTGCCAGCAGTCACCGGGAGACGAATGAGCAGTTCTTC. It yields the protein CASSHRETNEQFF.

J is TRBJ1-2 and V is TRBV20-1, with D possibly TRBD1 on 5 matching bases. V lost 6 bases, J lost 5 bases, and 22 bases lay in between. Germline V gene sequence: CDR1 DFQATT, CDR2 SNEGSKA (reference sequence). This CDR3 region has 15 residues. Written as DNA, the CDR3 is TGCAGTGCCCCCGGAGCTAAGGGCGCAGGGTATGGCTACACCTTC. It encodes CSAPGAKGAGYGYTF.

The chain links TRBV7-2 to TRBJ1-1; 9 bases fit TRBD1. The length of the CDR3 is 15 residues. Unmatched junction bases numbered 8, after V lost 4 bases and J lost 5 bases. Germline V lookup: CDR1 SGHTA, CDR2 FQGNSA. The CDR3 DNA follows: TGTGCCAGCAGCTACGCTACAGGGGGCGCAACTGAAGCTTTCTTT. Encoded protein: CASSYATGGATEAFF.

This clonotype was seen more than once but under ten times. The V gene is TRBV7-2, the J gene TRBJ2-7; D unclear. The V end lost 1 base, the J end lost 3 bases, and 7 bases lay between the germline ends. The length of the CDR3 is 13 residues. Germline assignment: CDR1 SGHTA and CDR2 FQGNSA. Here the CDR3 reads CASSLVILYEQYF. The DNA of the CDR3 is TGTGCCAGCAGCTTAGTTATTCTCTACGAGCAGTACTTC.

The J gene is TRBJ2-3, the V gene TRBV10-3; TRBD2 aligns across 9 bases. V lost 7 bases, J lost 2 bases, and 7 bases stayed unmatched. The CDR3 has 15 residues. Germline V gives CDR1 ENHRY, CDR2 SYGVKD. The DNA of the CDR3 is TGTGCCATCAACAGCGGGGGGAAGAACACAGATACGCAGTATTTT. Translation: CAINSGGKNTDTQYF.

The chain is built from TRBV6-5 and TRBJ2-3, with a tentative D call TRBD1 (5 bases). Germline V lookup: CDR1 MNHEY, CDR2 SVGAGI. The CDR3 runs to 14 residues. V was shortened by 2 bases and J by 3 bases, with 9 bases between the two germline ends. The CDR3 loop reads CASSYNRQTDTQYF. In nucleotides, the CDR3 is TGTGCCAGCAGTTACAACAGGCAAACAGATACGCAGTATTTT.

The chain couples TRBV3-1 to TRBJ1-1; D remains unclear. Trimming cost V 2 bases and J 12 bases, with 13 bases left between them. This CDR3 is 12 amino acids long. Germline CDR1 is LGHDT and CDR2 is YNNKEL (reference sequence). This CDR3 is CASSQQGPPTFF. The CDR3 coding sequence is TGTGCCAGCAGCCAACAAGGGCCACCAACTTTCTTT.

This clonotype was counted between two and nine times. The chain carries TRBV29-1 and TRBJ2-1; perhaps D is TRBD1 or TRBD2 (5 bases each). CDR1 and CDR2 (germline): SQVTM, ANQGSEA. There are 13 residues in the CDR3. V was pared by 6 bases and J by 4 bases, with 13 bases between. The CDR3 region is CSVGQRIYNEQFF. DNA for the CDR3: TGCAGCGTGGGGCAGCGGATTTACAATGAGCAGTTCTTC.

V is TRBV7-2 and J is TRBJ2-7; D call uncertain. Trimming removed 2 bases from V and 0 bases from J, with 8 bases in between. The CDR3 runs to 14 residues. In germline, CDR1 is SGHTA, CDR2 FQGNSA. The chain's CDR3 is CASSLTGISYEQYF. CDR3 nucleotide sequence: TGTGCCAGCAGCTTAACTGGGATCTCCTACGAGCAGTACTTC.

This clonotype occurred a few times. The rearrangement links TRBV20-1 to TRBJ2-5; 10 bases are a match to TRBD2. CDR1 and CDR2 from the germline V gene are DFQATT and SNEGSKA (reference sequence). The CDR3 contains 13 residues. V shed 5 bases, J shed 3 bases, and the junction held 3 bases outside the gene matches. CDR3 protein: CSALTSGKETQYF. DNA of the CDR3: TGCAGTGCTCTCACTAGCGGGAAAGAGACCCAGTACTTC.

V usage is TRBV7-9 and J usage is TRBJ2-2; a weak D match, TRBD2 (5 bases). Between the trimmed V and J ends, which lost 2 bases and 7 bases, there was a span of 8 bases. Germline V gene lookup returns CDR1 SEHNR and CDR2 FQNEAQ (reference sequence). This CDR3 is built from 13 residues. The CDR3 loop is CASSLYEGGELFF. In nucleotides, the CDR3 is TGTGCCAGCAGCTTATACGAGGGCGGGGAGCTGTTTTTT.

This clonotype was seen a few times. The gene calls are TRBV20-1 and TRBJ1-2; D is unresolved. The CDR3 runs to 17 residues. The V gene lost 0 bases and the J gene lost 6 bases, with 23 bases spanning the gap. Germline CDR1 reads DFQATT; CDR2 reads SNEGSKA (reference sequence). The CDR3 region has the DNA TGCAGTGCTAGAGATTGGGGAAAACAGCGGCTCGTGGATGGCTACACCTTC. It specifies CSARDWGKQRLVDGYTF.

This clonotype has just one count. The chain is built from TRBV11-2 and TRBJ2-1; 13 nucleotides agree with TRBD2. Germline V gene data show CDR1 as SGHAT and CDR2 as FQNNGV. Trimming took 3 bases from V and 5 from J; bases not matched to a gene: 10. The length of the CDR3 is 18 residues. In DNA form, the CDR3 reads TGTGCCAGCAGCTTTCGAGACTGGGGACTAGCGGGGAACAATGAGCAGTTCTTC. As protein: CASSFRDWGLAGNNEQFF.

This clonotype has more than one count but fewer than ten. This CDR3 is CSAARLGASNEQFF. The DNA of the CDR3 is TGCAGCGCTGCTAGGCTAGGGGCCTCCAATGAGCAGTTCTTC. J is TRBJ2-1 and V is TRBV29-1; D may be TRBD1 (5 bases). The CDR3 is 14 residues long. The germline CDR1 and CDR2 sequences are SQVTM and ANQGSEA. Trimming took off 7 bases at V and 6 bases at J, with 19 bases between the two ends.

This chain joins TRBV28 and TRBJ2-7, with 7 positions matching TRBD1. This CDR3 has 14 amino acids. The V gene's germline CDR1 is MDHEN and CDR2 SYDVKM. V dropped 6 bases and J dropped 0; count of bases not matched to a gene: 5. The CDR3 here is CASRERGRSYEQYF. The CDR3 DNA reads TGTGCCAGCAGGGAGAGGGGGCGCTCCTACGAGCAGTACTTC.

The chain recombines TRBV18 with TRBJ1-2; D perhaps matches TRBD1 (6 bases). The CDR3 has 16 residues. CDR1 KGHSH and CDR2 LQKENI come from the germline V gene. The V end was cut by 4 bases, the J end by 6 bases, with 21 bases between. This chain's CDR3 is CASSRIEQGRVDGYTF. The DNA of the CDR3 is TGTGCCAGCTCACGAATTGAGCAGGGGCGCGTGGATGGCTACACCTTC.

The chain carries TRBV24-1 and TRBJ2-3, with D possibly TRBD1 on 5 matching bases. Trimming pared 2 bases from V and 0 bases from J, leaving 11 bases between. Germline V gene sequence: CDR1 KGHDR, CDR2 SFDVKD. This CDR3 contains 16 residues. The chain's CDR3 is CATSDSDRSSTDTQYF. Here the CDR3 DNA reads TGTGCCACCAGTGATTCAGACAGATCTAGCACAGATACGCAGTATTTT.

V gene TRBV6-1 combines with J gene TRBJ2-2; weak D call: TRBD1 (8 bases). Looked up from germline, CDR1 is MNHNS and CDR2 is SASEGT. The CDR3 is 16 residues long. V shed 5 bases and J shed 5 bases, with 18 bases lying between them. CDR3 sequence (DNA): TGTGCCAGCAGTCAAACGACAGGGGAGGGGACCGGGGAGCTGTTTTTT. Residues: CASSQTTGEGTGELFF.

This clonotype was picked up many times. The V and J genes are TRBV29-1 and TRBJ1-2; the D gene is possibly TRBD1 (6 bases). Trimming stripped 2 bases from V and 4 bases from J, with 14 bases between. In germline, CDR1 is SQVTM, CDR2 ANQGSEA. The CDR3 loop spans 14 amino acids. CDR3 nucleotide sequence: TGCAGCGTTGAAAACAGGGAGTTCGTCTATGGCTACACCTTC. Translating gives CSVENREFVYGYTF.

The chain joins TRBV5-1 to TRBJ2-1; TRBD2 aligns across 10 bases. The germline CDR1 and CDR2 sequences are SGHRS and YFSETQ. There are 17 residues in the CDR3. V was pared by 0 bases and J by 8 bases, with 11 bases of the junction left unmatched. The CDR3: CASSLGIWTSGLDEQFF. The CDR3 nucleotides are TGCGCCAGCAGCTTGGGGATTTGGACTAGCGGTCTCGATGAGCAGTTCTTC.

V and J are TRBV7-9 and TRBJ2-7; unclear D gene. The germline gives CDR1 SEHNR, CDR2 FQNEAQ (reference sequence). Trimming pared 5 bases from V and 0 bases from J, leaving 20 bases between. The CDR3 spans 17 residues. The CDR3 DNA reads TGTGCCAGCAGCAGCTTAGTTGGGGTGCAGACCTCCTACGAGCAGTACTTC. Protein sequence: CASSSLVGVQTSYEQYF.

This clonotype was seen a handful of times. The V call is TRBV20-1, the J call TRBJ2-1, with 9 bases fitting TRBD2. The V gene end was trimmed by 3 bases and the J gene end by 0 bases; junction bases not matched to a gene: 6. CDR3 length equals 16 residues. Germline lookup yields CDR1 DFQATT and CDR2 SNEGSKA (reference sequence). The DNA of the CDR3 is TGCAGTGCTAGGCGGGGGGGGTTTAGCTCCTACAATGAGCAGTTCTTC. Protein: CSARRGGFSSYNEQFF.

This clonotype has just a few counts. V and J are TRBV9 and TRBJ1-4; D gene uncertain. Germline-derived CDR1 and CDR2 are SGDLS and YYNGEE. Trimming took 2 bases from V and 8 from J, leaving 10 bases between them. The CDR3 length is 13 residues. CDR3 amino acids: CASSVGEKEKLFF. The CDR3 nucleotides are TGTGCCAGCAGCGTCGGCGAGAAAGAAAAACTGTTTTTT.

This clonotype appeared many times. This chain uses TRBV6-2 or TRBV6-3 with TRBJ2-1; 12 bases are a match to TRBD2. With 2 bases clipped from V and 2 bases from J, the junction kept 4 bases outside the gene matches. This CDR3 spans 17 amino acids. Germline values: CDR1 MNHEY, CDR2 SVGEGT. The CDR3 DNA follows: TGTGCCAGCAGTTACCGGACTAGCGGGACGGCCTACAATGAGCAGTTCTTC. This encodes CASSYRTSGTAYNEQFF.

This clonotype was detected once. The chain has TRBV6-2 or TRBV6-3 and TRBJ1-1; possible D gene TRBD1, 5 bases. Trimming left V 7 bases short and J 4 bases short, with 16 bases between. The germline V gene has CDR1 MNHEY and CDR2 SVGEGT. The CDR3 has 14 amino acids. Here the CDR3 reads CASNRGTWGTEAFF. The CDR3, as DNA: TGTGCCAGCAATCGAGGGACGTGGGGCACTGAAGCTTTCTTT.

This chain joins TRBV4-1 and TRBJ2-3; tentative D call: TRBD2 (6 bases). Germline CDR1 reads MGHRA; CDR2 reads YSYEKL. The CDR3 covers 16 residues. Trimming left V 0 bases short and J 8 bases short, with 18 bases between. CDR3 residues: CASSQDRAGGVGTQYF. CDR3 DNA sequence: TGCGCCAGCAGCCAAGATCGTGCGGGCGGGGTAGGTACGCAGTATTTT.

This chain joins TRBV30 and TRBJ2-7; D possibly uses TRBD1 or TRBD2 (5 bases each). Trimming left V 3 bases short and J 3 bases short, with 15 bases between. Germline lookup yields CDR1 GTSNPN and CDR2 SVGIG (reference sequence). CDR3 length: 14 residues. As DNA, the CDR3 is TGTGCCTGGAGCCTTCCGGGACCTATCTACGAGCAGTACTTC. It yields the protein CAWSLPGPIYEQYF.

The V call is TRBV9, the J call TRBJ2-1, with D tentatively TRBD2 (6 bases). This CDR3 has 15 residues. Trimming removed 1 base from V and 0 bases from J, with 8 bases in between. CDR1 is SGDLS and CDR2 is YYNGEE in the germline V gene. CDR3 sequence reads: CASSVSSVSYNEQFF. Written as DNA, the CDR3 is TGTGCCAGCAGCGTATCTAGCGTCTCCTACAATGAGCAGTTCTTC.

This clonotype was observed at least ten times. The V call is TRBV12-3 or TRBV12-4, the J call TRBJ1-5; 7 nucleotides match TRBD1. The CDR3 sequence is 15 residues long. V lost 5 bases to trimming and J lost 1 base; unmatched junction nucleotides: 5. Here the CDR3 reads CASSPLTGSNQPQHF. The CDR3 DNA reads TGTGCCAGCAGTCCGTTGACAGGGAGCAATCAGCCCCAGCATTTT.